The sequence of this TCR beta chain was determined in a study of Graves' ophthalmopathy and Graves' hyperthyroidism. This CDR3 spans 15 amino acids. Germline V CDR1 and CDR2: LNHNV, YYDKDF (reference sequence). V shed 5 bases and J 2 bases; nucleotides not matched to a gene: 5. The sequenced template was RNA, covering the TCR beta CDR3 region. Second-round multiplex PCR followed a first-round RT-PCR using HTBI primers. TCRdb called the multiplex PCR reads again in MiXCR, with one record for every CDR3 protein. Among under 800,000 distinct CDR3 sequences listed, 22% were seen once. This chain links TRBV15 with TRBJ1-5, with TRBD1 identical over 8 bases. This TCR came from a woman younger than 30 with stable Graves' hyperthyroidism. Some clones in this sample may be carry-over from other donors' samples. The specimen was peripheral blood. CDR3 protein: CATSSDRAGNQPQHF. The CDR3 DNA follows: TGTGCCACCAGCTCGGACAGGGCGGGCAATCAGCCCCAGCATTTT.